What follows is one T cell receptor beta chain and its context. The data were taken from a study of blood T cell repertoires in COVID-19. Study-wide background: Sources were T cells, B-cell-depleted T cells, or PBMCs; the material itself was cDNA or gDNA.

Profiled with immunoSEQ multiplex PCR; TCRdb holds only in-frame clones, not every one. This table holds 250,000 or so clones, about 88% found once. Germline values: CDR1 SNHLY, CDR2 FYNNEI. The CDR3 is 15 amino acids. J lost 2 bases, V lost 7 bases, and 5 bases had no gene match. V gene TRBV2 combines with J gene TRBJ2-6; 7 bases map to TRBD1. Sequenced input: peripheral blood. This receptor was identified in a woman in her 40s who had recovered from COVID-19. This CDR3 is CASNPDRAGANVLTF. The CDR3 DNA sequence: TGTGCCAGCAACCCAGACAGGGCTGGGGCCAACGTCCTGACTTTC.